The 32 T cell receptor beta chains below all came from one sample that was sequenced in a study of blood T cell repertoires in COVID-19. Sequenced by immunoSEQ multiplex PCR; TCRdb stores in-frame clones only, minus some. The sample holds hundreds of thousands of clones, about nine tenths seen once. Sequencing input: PBMCs or T cells enriched from blood (not recorded which). Receptor source: a woman aged 45 to 65 in a cohort exposed to, infected with or recovered from COVID-19 (not recorded which).

This rearrangement joins TRBV9 to TRBJ2-1; 7 positions agree with TRBD1. In germline, CDR1 is SGDLS, CDR2 YYNGEE. The V and J ends lost 4 bases and 10 bases, in that order; junction bases with no gene match: 11. This CDR3 is built from 14 residues. This CDR3 reads CASSPEGGLQEQFF. The CDR3 nucleotides are TGTGCCAGCAGCCCCGAAGGGGGCCTACAGGAGCAGTTCTTC.

The V gene is TRBV4-3, the J gene TRBJ1-1, with 7 bases fitting TRBD1. Germline V gene data show CDR1 as LGHNA and CDR2 as YSLEER. V lost 2 bases to trimming and J lost 1 base; unmatched junction nucleotides: 4. The CDR3 runs to 15 residues. In DNA form, the CDR3 reads TGCGCCAGCAGCCAACAATGGGACAGGAACACTGAAGCTTTCTTT. Encoded protein: CASSQQWDRNTEAFF.

The chain employs TRBV10-3 and TRBJ1-4; TRBD1 aligns across 11 bases. Germline trimming cut 6 bases from V and 1 base from J; bases unmatched to any gene: 4. CDR3 length: 16 amino acids. Looked up from germline, CDR1 is ENHRY and CDR2 is SYGVKD. CDR3 nucleotides: TGTGCCATCAGGGCCGGGACAGGGGGAACTAATGAAAAACTGTTTTTT. Encoded protein: CAIRAGTGGTNEKLFF.

The chain links TRBV2 to TRBJ1-5; D is possibly TRBD1 (6 bases). CDR3 size: 14 residues. V dropped 5 bases and J dropped 4 bases, with 12 bases sitting between them. Germline V CDR1 and CDR2: SNHLY, FYNNEI. The CDR3 nucleotides read TGTGCCAGCAGTCGGACAGTCGCAAATCAGCCCCAGCATTTT. Its protein product is CASSRTVANQPQHF.

The chain joins TRBV6-5 to TRBJ1-1; 8 bases agree with TRBD1. In germline, CDR1 is MNHEY, CDR2 SVGAGI. J gave up 4 bases and V 4 bases, and 2 bases lay outside the gene matches. The CDR3 has 13 amino acids. The CDR3 DNA follows: TGTGCCAGCAGTTTTACAGGGGGCACTGAAGCTTTCTTT. The encoded protein is CASSFTGGTEAFF.

The rearrangement links TRBV2 to TRBJ1-3, with D possibly being TRBD1 (6 bases). The V gene's germline CDR1 is SNHLY and CDR2 FYNNEI. V gave up 1 base and J gave up 3 bases, with 25 bases separating them. This CDR3 is built from 20 residues. CDR3 sequence reads: CASSEVPHRTGTRYGNTIYF. CDR3 in DNA: TGTGCCAGCAGTGAAGTGCCCCACCGGACCGGGACAAGATATGGAAACACCATATATTTT.

The rearrangement uses TRBV7-2 and TRBJ2-7; D call uncertain. The CDR3 runs 15 residues. Trimming shortened V by 1 base and J by 5 bases, and 15 bases separated the two germline ends. Germline lookup yields CDR1 SGHTA and CDR2 FQGNSA. In DNA form, the CDR3 reads TGTGCCAGCAGCTTAGACTACCCACCCCTCGACGAGCAGTACTTC. It specifies CASSLDYPPLDEQYF.

The chain combines TRBV6-2 or TRBV6-3 with TRBJ2-1; D is perhaps TRBD2 (6 bases). Between the trimmed V and J ends, which lost 4 bases and 9 bases, there was a span of 22 bases. The CDR3 is 16 residues long. Looked up from germline, CDR1 is MNHEY and CDR2 is SVGEGT. The CDR3 sequence: CASSSLRLDAAGEQFF. The CDR3 DNA is TGTGCCAGCAGTTCCCTCCGACTAGACGCGGCTGGTGAGCAGTTCTTC.

The V call is TRBV29-1, the J call TRBJ1-2; 9 bases are a match to TRBD1. Germline CDR1 reads SQVTM; CDR2 reads ANQGSEA. With V trimmed by 3 bases and J by 0 bases, 8 bases remained unmatched. This CDR3 has 16 amino acids. The CDR3 reads CSVETDRGQANYGYTF. DNA of the CDR3: TGCAGCGTTGAGACGGACAGGGGCCAGGCTAACTATGGCTACACCTTC. Using reference TRBV29-1 and TRBJ1-2 for the parts outside the CDR3, the full variable domain is SAVISQKPSRDICQRGTSLTIQCQVDSQVTMMFWYRQQPGQSLTLIATANQGSEATYESGFVIDKFPISRPNLTFSTLTVSNMSPEDSSIYLCSVETDRGQANYGYTFGSGTRLTVV.

This chain connects TRBV24-1 to TRBJ2-2, with D unresolved. Trimming removed 5 bases from V and 6 bases from J, with 6 bases in between. The germline CDR1 and CDR2 sequences are KGHDR and SFDVKD. The CDR3 totals 12 residues. DNA of the CDR3: TGTGCCACCAGTGTCCAGTCCGGGGAGCTGTTTTTT. This sequence encodes CATSVQSGELFF.

The chain joins TRBV27 to TRBJ2-6, with 10 positions matching TRBD2. This CDR3 region has 19 residues. Germline lookup yields CDR1 MNHEY and CDR2 SMNVEV (reference sequence). After removal of 1 base from V and 1 base from J, the junction contained 7 bases not matched to a gene. The CDR3 protein is CASSLFYLAGDSGANVLTF. The CDR3 bases are TGTGCCAGCAGTTTATTCTACCTAGCGGGGGATTCTGGGGCCAACGTCCTGACTTTC.

The chain couples TRBV7-9 to TRBJ2-5, with 10 bases identical to TRBD1. V shed 5 bases, J shed 3 bases, and the junction held 3 bases outside the gene matches. The CDR3 is 14 residues long. Germline V gene lookup returns CDR1 SEHNR and CDR2 FQNEAQ (reference sequence). The CDR3 coding sequence is TGTGCCAGCAGCCCCGGGACAGGGGAAGAGACCCAGTACTTC. Translation: CASSPGTGEETQYF.

The chain couples TRBV24-1 to TRBJ2-7; 7 bases agree with TRBD1. The CDR3 runs 15 residues. V shed 3 bases and J 5 bases; nucleotides not matched to a gene: 9. CDR1 and CDR2 (germline): KGHDR, SFDVKD. This chain's CDR3 is CATSDTAGTVNEQYF. The CDR3, as DNA: TGTGCCACCAGTGATACCGCCGGGACAGTAAACGAGCAGTACTTC.

In DNA form, the CDR3 reads TGTGCCAGCTCACCGGGCGCGGCTAGCGGGGGGGCCTCGCAGTATTTT. Its translation is CASSPGAASGGASQYF. The V call is TRBV18, the J call TRBJ2-3; 12 bases agree with TRBD2. The CDR3 extends over 16 amino acids. Germline V gives CDR1 KGHSH, CDR2 LQKENI. With 3 bases clipped from V and 10 bases from J, the junction kept 11 bases outside the gene matches.

The CDR3 region has the DNA TGCGCCAGCAGCCCGACAGTGTCGCTTGGAGGAAACACCATATATTTT. Translating it yields CASSPTVSLGGNTIYF. V is TRBV5-1 and J is TRBJ1-3; possible D gene TRBD1, 5 bases. Trimming shortened V by 4 bases and J by 4 bases, and 18 bases separated the two germline ends. In germline, CDR1 is SGHRS, CDR2 YFSETQ. The CDR3 runs 16 residues.

A note on this clone: The junction does not match germline at one end; this may be a read error. The chain employs TRBV7-7 and TRBJ2-1, with 15 positions matching TRBD2. This CDR3 has 17 amino acids. Germline values: CDR1 SSHAT, CDR2 FNYEAQ (reference sequence). CDR3 sequence: CASSPTGTSGGSNEQFF. The CDR3 coding sequence is TGTGCTAGCAGCCCCACCGGGACTAGCGGGGGGAGTAATGAGCAGTTCTTC.

This chain links TRBV6-5 with TRBJ2-1; D ambiguous. V lost 0 bases to trimming and J lost 9 bases, with 3 bases between them. Germline assignment: CDR1 MNHEY and CDR2 SVGAGI. The CDR3 is 11 amino acids. This chain's CDR3 is CASSYSGEQFF. The CDR3 nucleotides read TGTGCCAGCAGTTACTCCGGTGAGCAGTTCTTC.

This CDR3 reads CASSRTSGGTDTQYF. CDR3 DNA: TGTGCCAGCAGTCGGACTAGCGGGGGAACAGATACGCAGTATTTT. The rearrangement uses TRBV6-2 or TRBV6-3 and TRBJ2-3; TRBD2 agrees at 13 bases. Germline loops: CDR1 MNHEY, CDR2 SVGEGT. The CDR3 loop spans 15 amino acids. With 5 bases clipped from V and 3 bases from J, the junction kept 2 bases outside the gene matches.

This clone was picked up one time. V usage is TRBV11-1 and J usage is TRBJ2-2; a weak D match, TRBD2 (6 bases). The CDR3 spans 15 residues. Trimming left V 1 base short and J 5 bases short, with 11 bases between. Germline CDR1 reads SGHAT; CDR2 reads FQDESV (reference sequence). The CDR3 bases are TGTGCCAGCAGCTTAGGTAGCGGATTTACCGGGGAGCTGTTTTTT. Amino acid sequence: CASSLGSGFTGELFF.

This chain links TRBV11-2 with TRBJ1-6, with a tentative D call TRBD1 (5 bases). This CDR3 contains 14 residues. Deletions cut 2 bases from V and 10 bases from J, with 12 bases between. Germline V gene lookup returns CDR1 SGHAT and CDR2 FQNNGV. CDR3 bases: TGTGCCAGCAGCTTATACAGGTTGGGGTCACCCCTCCACTTT. Translated: CASSLYRLGSPLHF.

V and J are TRBV7-8 and TRBJ1-1; 8 nucleotides align to TRBD1. This CDR3 is built from 14 residues. The germline V gene has CDR1 SGHVS and CDR2 FQNEAQ. Germline trimming cut 5 bases from V and 5 bases from J; bases unmatched to any gene: 7. The CDR3 coding sequence is TGTGCCAGCAGCCCCAGGGGGCTTGGAACTGAAGCTTTCTTT. Translation gives CASSPRGLGTEAFF.

This clone was found a few times. The V call is TRBV29-1, the J call TRBJ1-2; 10 bases line up with TRBD1. The CDR3 sequence is 14 residues long. The V gene end was trimmed by 5 bases and the J gene end by 5 bases; junction bases not matched to a gene: 8. The V gene's germline CDR1 is SQVTM and CDR2 ANQGSEA. CDR3 bases: TGCAGCGTTTCTCCCGGGACAGGGGTTTATGGCTACACCTTC. This gives the protein CSVSPGTGVYGYTF.

This rearrangement joins TRBV29-1 to TRBJ2-3; D ambiguous. The CDR3 extends over 14 amino acids. Germline CDR1 reads SQVTM; CDR2 reads ANQGSEA. V lost 2 bases and J lost 1, with 10 bases in between. The CDR3 DNA is TGCAGCGTTGAAAACTCCCTAGGCACAGATACGCAGTATTTT. It encodes CSVENSLGTDTQYF.

The J gene is TRBJ2-7, the V gene TRBV19, with TRBD2 identical over 10 bases. This CDR3 region has 14 residues. Germline CDR1 reads LNHDA; CDR2 reads SQIVND (reference sequence). Unmatched junction bases numbered 3, after V lost 4 bases and J lost 3 bases. CDR3 nucleotides: TGTGCCAGTAGTAGTAGCGGGGGGAACTACGAGCAGTACTTC. Its protein is CASSSSGGNYEQYF.

The V and J genes are TRBV15 and TRBJ1-1; D not resolved. The CDR3 is 14 amino acids. Germline V gene data show CDR1 as LNHNV and CDR2 as YYDKDF (reference sequence). The germline V and J ends were trimmed by 6 bases and 2 bases, with 13 bases remaining between them. Here the CDR3 reads CATSPGRANTEAFF. DNA for the CDR3: TGTGCCACCAGTCCCGGGAGGGCCAACACTGAAGCTTTCTTT.

This chain links TRBV3-1 (or the pseudogene TRBV3-2) with TRBJ2-5, with 15 bases matching TRBD2. CDR1 LGHDT and CDR2 YNNKEL come from the germline V gene (reference sequence). V dropped 4 bases and J dropped 2; count of bases not matched to a gene: 8. CDR3 length equals 18 residues. This chain's CDR3 is CASSPGLAGGMVQETQYF. The CDR3 DNA is TGTGCCAGCAGCCCAGGACTAGCGGGGGGGATGGTACAAGAGACCCAGTACTTC.

The chain employs TRBV27 and TRBJ2-7; D remains ambiguous. Deletions cut 2 bases from V and 3 bases from J, with 17 bases between. Looked up from germline, CDR1 is MNHEY and CDR2 is SMNVEV (reference sequence). The CDR3 contains 16 residues. The CDR3 sequence: CASSLRFPAGYYEQYF. DNA for the CDR3: TGTGCCAGCAGTTTAAGGTTCCCGGCAGGTTACTACGAGCAGTACTTC.

J is TRBJ2-5 and V is TRBV4-3, with D unclear. Trimming pared 0 bases from V and 0 bases from J, leaving 8 bases between. The CDR3 consists of 15 residues. CDR1 is LGHNA, CDR2 YSLEER, per germline. The CDR3 loop is CASSQDYRYQETQYF. DNA of the CDR3: TGCGCCAGCAGCCAAGATTACCGGTACCAAGAGACCCAGTACTTC.

V is TRBV5-8 and J is TRBJ1-3; D not resolved. The CDR3 sequence is 18 residues long. The germline gives CDR1 SGHTS, CDR2 YDEGEE. Trimming removed 0 bases from V and 4 bases from J, with 20 bases in between. The CDR3 region is CASSLVVRGNSRGNTIYF. DNA for the CDR3: TGTGCCAGCAGCTTGGTTGTTAGAGGGAACTCACGCGGAAACACCATATATTTT.

The chain joins TRBV21-1 to TRBJ2-3; no check of the table's D call, TRBD1, against the DNA was made. TRBV21-1 represents a pseudogene. The CDR3 has 17 amino acids. The CDR3 DNA follows: TGTGCCAGCACCCGACCGCGGGACAGGGCTAAGGCAGATACGCAGTATTTT. Its protein is CASTRPRDRAKADTQYF.

The V call is TRBV7-2, the J call TRBJ2-3; 11 bases are shared with TRBD2. The CDR3 is 17 amino acids. The trim removed 3 bases at V and 5 bases at J, leaving 10 bases unmatched. Per germline, CDR1 SGHTA and CDR2 FQGNSA. CDR3 coding DNA: TGTGCCAGCAGCTTGGGTCTAGCGGGGGGCCAAGGAGATACGCAGTATTTT. Protein product: CASSLGLAGGQGDTQYF.

This rearrangement joins TRBV10-3 to TRBJ2-7, with D unresolved. V shed 3 bases and J shed 5 bases, with 14 bases lying between them. CDR1 ENHRY and CDR2 SYGVKD come from the germline V gene. This CDR3 has 14 residues. The DNA for the CDR3 is TGTGCCATCAGTGAAGGAGTGGGTTACAACGAGCAGTACTTC. Its protein product is CAISEGVGYNEQYF.